One and the same sample provided the 10 T cell receptor beta chains below, sequenced in a study of metastatic and nonmetastatic thyroid tumors. Thyroid surgery was preceded by no treatment in any patient. Using MiXCR, TCRdb re-called clones from the PCR reads. The sample has 50,000 to 65,000 clones, just over 4% seen once; the top ten hold about 22%. Sequencing was done on a sample of blood. These TCRs come from a female donor with papillary thyroid cancer or a benign thyroid nodule (not recorded which). Some clones in this sample may be carry-over from other donors' samples.

This clone was picked up a small number of times. CDR3 protein: CSARGIHGGYTEAFF. CDR3 sequence (DNA): TGCAGTGCTAGGGGTATACATGGGGGCTACACTGAAGCTTTCTTT. This sequence joins TRBV20-1 and TRBJ1-1; D perhaps matches TRBD1 (6 bases). V was clipped by 3 bases and J by 3 bases, with 17 bases between them. The CDR3 runs 15 residues. The germline CDR1 and CDR2 sequences are DFQATT and SNEGSKA (reference sequence).

This clone occurred many times. The chain uses TRBV3-1 and TRBJ2-1; D uncertain. Germline assignment: CDR1 LGHDT and CDR2 YNNKEL (reference sequence). Trimming pared 1 base from V and 3 bases from J, leaving 10 bases between. This CDR3 contains 15 residues. In DNA, the CDR3 is TGTGCCAGCAGCCAAGGACCTACAGACTACAATGAGCAGTTCTTC. Translated, it gives CASSQGPTDYNEQFF.

This chain connects TRBV2 to TRBJ1-2; D remains unclear. The CDR3 runs to 13 residues. Germline CDR1 SNHLY, CDR2 FYNNEI. The V end lost 1 base, the J end lost 6 bases, and 9 bases lay between the germline ends. The CDR3 region has the DNA TGTGCCAGCAGTGAAGATTCCGTGGATGGCTACACCTTC. It encodes CASSEDSVDGYTF.

This clone was seen only a few times. The J gene is TRBJ1-5, the V gene TRBV20-1; no definite D call. The CDR3 is 15 residues long. Germline assignment: CDR1 DFQATT and CDR2 SNEGSKA (reference sequence). The ends were cut back, 2 bases at V and 1 base at J, with 12 bases in the middle. CDR3 in DNA: TGCAGTGCTAGATACGGGATCGACAGCAATCAGCCCCAGCATTTT. Translation: CSARYGIDSNQPQHF.

This clone has ten or more counts. The J gene is TRBJ1-1, the V gene TRBV15; D is unclear. V was pared by 6 bases and J by 1 base, with 6 bases between. Looked up from germline, CDR1 is LNHNV and CDR2 is YYDKDF (reference sequence). This CDR3 spans 12 amino acids. Here the CDR3 DNA reads TGTGCCACCAGGGGTCCGAACACTGAAGCTTTCTTT. It translates to CATRGPNTEAFF.

This clone was counted ten times or more. This chain uses TRBV6-1 with TRBJ1-3; D ambiguous. The ends were cut back, 5 bases at V and 2 bases at J, with 16 bases in the middle. This CDR3 is 16 amino acids long. The germline CDR1 and CDR2 sequences are MNHNS and SASEGT. In DNA form, the CDR3 reads TGTGCCAGCAGTTATTGGAGGCCGGAGGCTGGAAACACCATATATTTT. This gives the protein CASSYWRPEAGNTIYF.

This clone was observed many times. The chain carries TRBV7-9 and TRBJ2-1; D call uncertain. V lost 3 bases and J 0 bases, leaving 9 bases between the germline ends. This CDR3 spans 15 amino acids. Germline V lookup: CDR1 SEHNR, CDR2 FQNEAQ (reference sequence). The CDR3: CASSFSGGSYNEQFF. The CDR3 bases are TGTGCCAGCAGCTTTTCGGGCGGCTCCTACAATGAGCAGTTCTTC.

With respect to this clone: One junction end disagrees with the germline gene, perhaps due to a read error. The chain joins TRBV6-1 to TRBJ1-2; TRBD1 matches 9 bases. This CDR3 is 15 amino acids long. Germline V CDR1 and CDR2: MNHNS, SASEGT. CDR3 sequence (DNA): TGTGCCAGCAGGGAAGGGGACAGGGTCCTTGATGGCTACACCTTC. Translation: CASREGDRVLDGYTF.

This clone was seen ten or more times. The rearrangement uses TRBV2 and TRBJ2-1, with 7 bases matching TRBD2. The germline gives CDR1 SNHLY, CDR2 FYNNEI. The CDR3 covers 17 residues. Unmatched junction bases numbered 17, after V lost 2 bases and J lost 10 bases. The CDR3 DNA sequence: TGTGCCAGCAGTGAATGGACCGGGACTATTGCCGCCAGGGAGCAGTTCTTC. Its translation: CASSEWTGTIAAREQFF.

This clone was detected ten times or more. The rearrangement joins TRBV12-3 or TRBV12-4 to TRBJ2-2, with no clear D. CDR3 length equals 13 residues. Trimming cost V 4 bases and J 5 bases, with 8 bases left between them. The CDR3 here is CASSWPGTGELFF. CDR3 DNA sequence: TGTGCCAGCAGTTGGCCAGGAACCGGGGAGCTGTTTTTT.